A single sample is the source of the 12 T cell receptor beta chains below, sequenced in a study of blood T cell repertoires in COVID-19. TCRdb keeps only in-frame clones here, not all; method: immunoSEQ multiplex PCR. Found here are 380,000 or so clones, approximately 87% of them singletons; the top ten hold 1.3%. Specimen: PBMCs or T cells enriched from blood (not recorded which). These receptors originate from a man aged 25 to 45 who had recovered from COVID-19.

This chain joins TRBV5-6 and TRBJ2-5, with D perhaps matching TRBD1 (6 bases). With 7 bases removed from V and 6 bases from J, the gap between germline ends came to 16 bases. The germline V gene has CDR1 SGHDT and CDR2 YYEEEE. CDR3 length: 13 residues. CDR3 loop: CASGATGEQTQYF. The CDR3, as DNA: TGTGCCAGCGGTGCGACAGGCGAGCAGACCCAGTACTTC.

This chain uses TRBV28 with TRBJ1-2; perhaps TRBD1 as D (6 bases). Trimming pared 5 bases from V and 0 bases from J, leaving 16 bases between. Germline V gene sequence: CDR1 MDHEN, CDR2 SYDVKM. The CDR3 sequence is 16 residues long. Here the CDR3 DNA reads TGTGCCAGCAGTCCGACAGGACAGCCGACTAACTATGGCTACACCTTC. Amino acids: CASSPTGQPTNYGYTF.

The V and J genes are TRBV5-6 and TRBJ1-1; possible D gene TRBD1, 5 bases. The CDR3 extends over 13 amino acids. Germline CDR1 SGHDT, CDR2 YYEEEE. Trimming shortened V by 4 bases and J by 11 bases, and 18 bases separated the two germline ends. CDR3 loop: CASSPYHRSGAFF. The CDR3 DNA sequence: TGTGCCAGCAGCCCTTACCACAGGTCCGGGGCTTTCTTT.

This rearrangement joins TRBV19 to TRBJ2-5; 12 bases agree with TRBD2. The CDR3 runs 15 residues. With 6 bases clipped from V and 5 bases from J, the junction kept 7 bases outside the gene matches. Germline-derived CDR1 and CDR2 are LNHDA and SQIVND (reference sequence). The CDR3 loop reads CASRGTSGSRETQYF. CDR3 nucleotides: TGTGCCAGTAGAGGGACTAGCGGGTCCCGGGAGACCCAGTACTTC.

Regarding this clone: Other DNA sequences in the sample encode the same CDR3. The chain joins TRBV5-1 to TRBJ1-6, with TRBD1 matching 9 bases. The V and J ends lost 4 bases and 7 bases, in that order; junction bases with no gene match: 6. Germline V gene sequence: CDR1 SGHRS, CDR2 YFSETQ. The length of the CDR3 is 15 residues. The CDR3 region is CASSGTGTGNSPLHF. The CDR3 DNA reads as TGCGCCAGCAGCGGGACCGGGACAGGGAATTCACCCCTCCACTTT.

This clone was seen once. The CDR3 loop reads CSVRMDLNYGYTF. The CDR3 DNA is TGCAGCGTGCGGATGGATCTAAACTATGGCTACACCTTC. V usage is TRBV29-1 and J usage is TRBJ1-2; no definite D call. This CDR3 contains 13 residues. The V and J ends lost 6 bases and 2 bases respectively, with 13 bases between them. Germline V gene sequence: CDR1 SQVTM, CDR2 ANQGSEA.

The genes are TRBV7-6 and TRBJ2-7, with 11 bases that match TRBD2. Per germline, CDR1 SGHVS and CDR2 FNYEAQ. J was trimmed by 4 bases and V by 2 bases; bases with no gene match: 10. The CDR3 consists of 17 residues. The DNA of the CDR3 is TGTGCCAGCAGCTTAACTAGCGGGGGTTTAGGGCTGTACGAGCAGTACTTC. Protein sequence: CASSLTSGGLGLYEQYF.

J is TRBJ1-5 and V is TRBV10-2; 8 nucleotides match TRBD1. CDR3 length: 13 amino acids. CDR1 and CDR2 (germline): WSHSY, SAAADI. V trimming: 10 bases; J trimming: 2 bases; junction bases outside the gene matches: 4. In nucleotides, the CDR3 is TGCGCCACTTCGACAGGGGGCAATCAGCCCCAGCATTTT. Residues: CATSTGGNQPQHF.

CDR3 sequence: CASARGPYGELFF. For the CDR3, the DNA is TGTGCCAGCGCGCGGGGCCCATACGGGGAGCTGTTTTTT. The chain combines TRBV7-2 with TRBJ2-2; D is perhaps TRBD2 (6 bases). Trimming stripped 8 bases from V and 7 bases from J, with 14 bases between. The CDR3 is 13 residues long. CDR1 is SGHTA, CDR2 FQGNSA, per germline.

This sequence joins TRBV7-9 and TRBJ1-2; 11 nucleotides line up with TRBD1. In germline, CDR1 is SEHNR, CDR2 FQNEAQ (reference sequence). Trimming at V came to 4 bases and at J to 8 bases, leaving 9 bases not matched to a gene. This CDR3 region has 15 residues. The CDR3 DNA reads as TGTGCCAGCAGCTCCCCAGGACAGGGGGCGCTGGGCTACACCTTC. Translated: CASSSPGQGALGYTF.

This clone was seen more than once but under ten times. The chain uses TRBV5-1 and TRBJ1-3, with 11 positions matching TRBD1. The germline gives CDR1 SGHRS, CDR2 YFSETQ. This CDR3 contains 16 residues. The J segment lost 8 bases and the V segment lost 0 bases, leaving 7 bases of the junction unmatched. The CDR3 nucleotides are TGCGCCAGCAGCTTGGATACCGGGACAGGGGGGTACACCATATATTTT. Translation: CASSLDTGTGGYTIYF.

This chain connects TRBV19 to TRBJ1-1; no reliable D call. The CDR3 is 13 residues long. Trimming left V 7 bases short and J 7 bases short, with 16 bases between. Germline loops: CDR1 LNHDA, CDR2 SQIVND (reference sequence). CDR3 region: CASTPRRRSEAFF. Written as DNA, the CDR3 is TGTGCCAGTACCCCTAGACGCAGAAGTGAAGCTTTCTTT.